This T cell receptor beta chain comes out of a study of lung T cells in sarcoidosis with Löfgren's syndrome. The study's findings and limits: TRAV12-1 preferentially paired with TRBV2, with homologous CDR3s. Löfgren's syndrome patients reportedly showed greatest TRAV12-1 and TRBV2 expansion versus controls.

In regard to this clonotype: Its antigen is unknown.

TCRdb ran MiXCR on the reads and lists one entry per CDR3 protein. The profile shows roughly 63,000 distinct CDR3 sequences, 20% to 25% of them singletons. The CDR3 spans 13 residues. The germline CDR1 and CDR2 sequences are SGHNT and YENEEA. Germline trimming cut 3 bases from V and 6 bases from J; bases unmatched to any gene: 5. The rearrangement uses TRBV11-3 and TRBJ2-7, with 7 bases that match TRBD2. This sequence originates from a human donor with sarcoidosis (Löfgren's syndrome or another form), or a control subject (not recorded which). Sequencing input: CD4+ T cells from PBMCs. CDR3 DNA: TGTGCCAGCAGCTTCACTAGCGACGGCGAGCAGTACTTC. It codes for CASSFTSDGEQYF.